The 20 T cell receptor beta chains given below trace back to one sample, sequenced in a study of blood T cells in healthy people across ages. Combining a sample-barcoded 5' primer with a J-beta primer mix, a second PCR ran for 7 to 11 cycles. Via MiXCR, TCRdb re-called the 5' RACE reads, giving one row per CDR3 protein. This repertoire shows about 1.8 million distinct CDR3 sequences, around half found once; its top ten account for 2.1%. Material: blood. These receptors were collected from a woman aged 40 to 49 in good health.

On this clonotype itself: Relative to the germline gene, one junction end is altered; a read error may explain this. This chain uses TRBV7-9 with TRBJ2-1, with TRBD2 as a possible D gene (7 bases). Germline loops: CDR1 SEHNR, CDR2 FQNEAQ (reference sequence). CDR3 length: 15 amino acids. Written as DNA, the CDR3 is TGTGCCAGCGGCTTAGAAGCGGGACACTACAATGAGCAGTTCTTC. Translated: CASGLEAGHYNEQFF.

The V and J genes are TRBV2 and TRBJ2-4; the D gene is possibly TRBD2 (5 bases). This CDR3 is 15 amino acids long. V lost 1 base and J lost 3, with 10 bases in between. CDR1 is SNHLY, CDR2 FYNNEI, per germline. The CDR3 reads CASSEGWGDKNIQYF. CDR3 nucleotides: TGTGCCAGCAGTGAAGGGTGGGGAGACAAAAACATTCAGTACTTC.

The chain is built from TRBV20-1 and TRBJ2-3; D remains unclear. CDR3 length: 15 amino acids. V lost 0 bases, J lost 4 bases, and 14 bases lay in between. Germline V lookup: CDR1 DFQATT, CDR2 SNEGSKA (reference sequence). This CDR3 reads CSARDPSAPADTQYF. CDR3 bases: TGCAGTGCTAGAGATCCAAGCGCCCCGGCAGATACGCAGTATTTT.

Here the CDR3 reads CASSLDTVGGEAFF. Here the CDR3 DNA reads TGCGCCAGCAGCTTGGATACGGTCGGGGGAGAGGCTTTCTTT. The chain carries TRBV5-1 and TRBJ1-1, with a possible D match to TRBD1 (5 bases). Trimming took off 0 bases at V and 11 bases at J, with 17 bases between the two ends. From germline, CDR1 is SGHRS and CDR2 YFSETQ. There are 14 residues in the CDR3.

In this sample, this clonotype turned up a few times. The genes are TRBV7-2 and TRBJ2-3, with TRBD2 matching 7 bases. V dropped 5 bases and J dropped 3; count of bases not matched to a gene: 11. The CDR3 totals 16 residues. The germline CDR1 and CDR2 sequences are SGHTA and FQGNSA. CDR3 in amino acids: CASSPRLALGTDTQYF. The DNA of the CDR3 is TGTGCCAGCAGCCCCCGACTAGCCTTGGGTACAGATACGCAGTATTTT.

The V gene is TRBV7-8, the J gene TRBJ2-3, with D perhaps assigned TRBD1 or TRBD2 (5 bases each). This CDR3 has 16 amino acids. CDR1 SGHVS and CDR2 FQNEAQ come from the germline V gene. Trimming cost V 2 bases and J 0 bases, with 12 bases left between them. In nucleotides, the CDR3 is TGTGCCAGCAGCTTAAATGCCGGGGCTAGCACAGATACGCAGTATTTT. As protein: CASSLNAGASTDTQYF.

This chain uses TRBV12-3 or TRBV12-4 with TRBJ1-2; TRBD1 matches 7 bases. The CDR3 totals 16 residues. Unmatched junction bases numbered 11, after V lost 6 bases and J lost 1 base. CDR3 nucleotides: TGTGCCAGCAGCAACAGAGGGACAGCCATTAACTATGGCTACACCTTC. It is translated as CASSNRGTAINYGYTF.

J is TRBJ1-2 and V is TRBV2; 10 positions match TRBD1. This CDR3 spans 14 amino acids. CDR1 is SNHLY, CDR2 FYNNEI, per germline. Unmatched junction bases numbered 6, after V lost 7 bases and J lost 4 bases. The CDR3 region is CASTGQGVGYGYTF. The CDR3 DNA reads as TGTGCCAGCACCGGACAGGGGGTCGGCTATGGCTACACCTTC.

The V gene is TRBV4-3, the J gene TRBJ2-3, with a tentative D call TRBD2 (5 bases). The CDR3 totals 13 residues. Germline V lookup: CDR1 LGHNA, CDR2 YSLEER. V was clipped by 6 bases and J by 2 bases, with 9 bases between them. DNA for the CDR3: TGCGCCAGCAGTAAGCGGATCACAGATACGCAGTATTTT. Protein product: CASSKRITDTQYF.

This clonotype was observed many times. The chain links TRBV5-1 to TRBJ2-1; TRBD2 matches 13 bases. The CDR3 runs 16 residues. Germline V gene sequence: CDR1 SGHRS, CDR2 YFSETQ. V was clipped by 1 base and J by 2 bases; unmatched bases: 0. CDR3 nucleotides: TGCGCCAGCAGCTTGACTAGCGGGGGGGCCTACAATGAGCAGTTCTTC. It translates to CASSLTSGGAYNEQFF. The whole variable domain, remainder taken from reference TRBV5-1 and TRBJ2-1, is KAGVTQTPRYLIKTRGQQVTLSCSPISGHRSVSWYQQTPGQGLQFLFEYFSETQRNKGNFPGRFSGRQFSNSRSEMNVSTLELGDSALYLCASSLTSGGAYNEQFFGPGTRLTVL.

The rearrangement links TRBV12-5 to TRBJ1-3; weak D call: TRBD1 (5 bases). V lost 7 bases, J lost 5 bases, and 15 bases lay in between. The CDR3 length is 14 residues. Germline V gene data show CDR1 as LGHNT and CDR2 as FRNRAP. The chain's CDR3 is CASEKQEIRNTIYF. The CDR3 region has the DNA TGTGCTAGTGAAAAACAGGAGATCAGAAACACCATATATTTT.

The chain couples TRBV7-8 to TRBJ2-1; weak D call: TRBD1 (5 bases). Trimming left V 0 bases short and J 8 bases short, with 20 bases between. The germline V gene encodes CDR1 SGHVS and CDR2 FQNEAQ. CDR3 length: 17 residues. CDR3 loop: CASSLAPGRAIGDEQFF. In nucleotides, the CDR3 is TGTGCCAGCAGCTTAGCGCCGGGCAGGGCGATTGGGGATGAGCAGTTCTTC.

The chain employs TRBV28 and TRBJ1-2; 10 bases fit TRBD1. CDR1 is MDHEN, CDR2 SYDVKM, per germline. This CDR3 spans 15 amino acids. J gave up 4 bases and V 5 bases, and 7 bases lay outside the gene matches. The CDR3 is CASSRQGAPGYGYTF. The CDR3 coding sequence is TGTGCCAGCAGTAGACAGGGGGCCCCCGGCTATGGCTACACCTTC.

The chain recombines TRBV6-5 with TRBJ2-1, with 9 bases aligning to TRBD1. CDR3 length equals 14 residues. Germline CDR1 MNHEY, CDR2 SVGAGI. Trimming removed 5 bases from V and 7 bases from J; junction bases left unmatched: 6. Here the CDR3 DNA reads TGTGCCAGCAGTCGGGACAGGGCGAAGAATGAGCAGTTCTTC. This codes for CASSRDRAKNEQFF.

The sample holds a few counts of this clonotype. In nucleotides, the CDR3 is TGTGCCATCGGACCATCTGCGGCGAGGCAGTACTTC. Translating gives CAIGPSAARQYF. The chain employs TRBV10-3 and TRBJ2-5; no clear D gene. The CDR3 is 12 amino acids. CDR1 is ENHRY, CDR2 SYGVKD, per germline. V lost 8 bases, J lost 11 bases, and 18 bases lay in between.

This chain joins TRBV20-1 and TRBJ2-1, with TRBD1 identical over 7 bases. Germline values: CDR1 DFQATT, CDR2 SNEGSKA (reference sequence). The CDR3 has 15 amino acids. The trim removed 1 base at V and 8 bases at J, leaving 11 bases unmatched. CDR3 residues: CSARVWQGDFDEQFF. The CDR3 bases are TGCAGTGCTAGAGTGTGGCAGGGGGATTTCGATGAGCAGTTCTTC.

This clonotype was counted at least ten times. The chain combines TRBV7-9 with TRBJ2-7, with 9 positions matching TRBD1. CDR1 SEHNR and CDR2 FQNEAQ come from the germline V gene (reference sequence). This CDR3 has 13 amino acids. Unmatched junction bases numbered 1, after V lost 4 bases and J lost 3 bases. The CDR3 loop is CASSSTGGYEQYF. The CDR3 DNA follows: TGTGCCAGCAGCTCGACAGGGGGCTACGAGCAGTACTTC.

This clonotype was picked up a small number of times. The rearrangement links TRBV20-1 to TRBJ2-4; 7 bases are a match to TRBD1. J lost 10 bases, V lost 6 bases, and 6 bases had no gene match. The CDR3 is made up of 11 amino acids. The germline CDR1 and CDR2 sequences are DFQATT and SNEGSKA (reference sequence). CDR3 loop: CSAVTGTIQYF. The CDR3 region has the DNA TGCAGTGCCGTGACAGGGACAATTCAGTACTTC.

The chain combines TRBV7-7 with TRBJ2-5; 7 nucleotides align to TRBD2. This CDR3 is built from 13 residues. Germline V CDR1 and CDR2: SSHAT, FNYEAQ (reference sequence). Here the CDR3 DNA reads TGTGCTAGCGGAGGGACTAATAGAGAGACCCAGTACTTC. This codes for CASGGTNRETQYF.

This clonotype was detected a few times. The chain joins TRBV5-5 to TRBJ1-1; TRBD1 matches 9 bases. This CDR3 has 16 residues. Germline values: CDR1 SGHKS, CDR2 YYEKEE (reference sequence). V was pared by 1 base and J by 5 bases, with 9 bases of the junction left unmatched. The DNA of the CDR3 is TGTGCCAGCAGCTTGTTGGTGGGGACAGGGAATACTGAAGCTTTCTTT. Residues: CASSLLVGTGNTEAFF.